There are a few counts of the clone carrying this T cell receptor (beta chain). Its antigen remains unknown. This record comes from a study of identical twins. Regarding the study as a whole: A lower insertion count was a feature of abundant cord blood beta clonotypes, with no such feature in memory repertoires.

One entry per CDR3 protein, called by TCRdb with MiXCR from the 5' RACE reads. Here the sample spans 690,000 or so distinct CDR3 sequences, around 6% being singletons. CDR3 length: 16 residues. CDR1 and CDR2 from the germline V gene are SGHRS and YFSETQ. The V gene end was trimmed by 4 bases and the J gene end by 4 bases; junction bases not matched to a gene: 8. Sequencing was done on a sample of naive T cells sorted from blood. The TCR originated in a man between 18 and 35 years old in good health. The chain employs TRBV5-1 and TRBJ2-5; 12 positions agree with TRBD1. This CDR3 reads CASSRGQGAALETQYF. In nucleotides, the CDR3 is TGCGCCAGCAGCAGGGGACAGGGGGCTGCCTTAGAGACCCAGTACTTC.